The 27 T cell receptor beta chains below were found in one sample sequenced in a study of response to subunit inactivated influenza vaccine. MiXCR was run by TCRdb on the RT-PCR reads, yielding one entry per CDR3 protein. The top ten clones hold 2.5% to 3% of a sample with just under 550,000 distinct CDR3 sequences, approximately 20% of them seen once. These sequences were also reported in another study, on T cells expressing NK-cell markers. That paper states: In generating TCR beta cDNA, 5'RACE template switching with UMIs was used.

This sample comprised CD4+ T cells sorted from PBMCs, obtained roughly 12 days after vaccination. These receptors originate from a man aged 45-65 years who received an inactivated influenza vaccine.

This chain joins TRBV25-1 and TRBJ1-2; 8 positions agree with TRBD1. V shed 2 bases and J 8 bases; nucleotides not matched to a gene: 7. In germline, CDR1 is MGHDK, CDR2 SYGVNS. CDR3 length: 14 amino acids. DNA of the CDR3: TGTGCCAGCAGTGAAGGACAGGGAATTGGCGGCTACACCTTC. Translating it yields CASSEGQGIGGYTF.

In this sample, this clonotype turned up a few times. V and J are TRBV20-1 and TRBJ1-4, with TRBD1 identical over 10 bases. V dropped 3 bases and J dropped 7; count of bases not matched to a gene: 17. The CDR3 consists of 18 residues. Per the germline V gene, CDR1 is DFQATT and CDR2 is SNEGSKA (reference sequence). The CDR3 DNA is TGCAGTGCTAGGCCGACGACGTCCCTCGGACAGGGGGGTGAAAAACTGTTTTTT. Protein sequence: CSARPTTSLGQGGEKLFF.

The chain is built from TRBV11-3 and TRBJ2-1; D uncertain. From germline, CDR1 is SGHNT and CDR2 YENEEA. This CDR3 spans 13 amino acids. The V end lost 3 bases, the J end lost 7 bases, and 10 bases lay between the germline ends. DNA for the CDR3: TGTGCCAGCAGCTTGCTAGGTCGGAATGAGCAGTTCTTC. Amino acids: CASSLLGRNEQFF. The full variable domain, its missing parts supplied by reference TRBV11-3 and TRBJ2-1, is EAGVVQSPRYKIIEKKQPVAFWCNPISGHNTLYWYLQNLGQGPELLIRYENEEAVDDSQLPKDRFSAERLKGVDSTLKIQPAELGDSAVYLCASSLLGRNEQFFGPGTRLTVL.

This rearrangement joins TRBV12-3 or TRBV12-4 to TRBJ1-6, with TRBD1 matching over 8 bases. The trim removed 5 bases at V and 7 bases at J, leaving 10 bases unmatched. The CDR3 covers 16 residues. CDR3 protein: CASSPSDRVENSPLHF. The CDR3 region has the DNA TGTGCCAGCAGTCCATCGGACAGGGTGGAGAATTCACCCCTCCACTTT.

This clonotype came up a few times. The chain is built from TRBV15 and TRBJ2-1; 9 positions match TRBD2. In germline, CDR1 is LNHNV, CDR2 YYDKDF (reference sequence). This CDR3 has 15 residues. V shed 3 bases and J 8 bases; nucleotides not matched to a gene: 8. The CDR3 reads CATSSSGSFIYEQFF. CDR3 DNA: TGTGCCACCAGCAGTAGCGGGAGTTTTATCTATGAGCAGTTCTTC.

This clonotype was picked up a small number of times. This chain uses TRBV3-1 with TRBJ2-1, with 7 bases identical to TRBD2. Germline loops: CDR1 LGHDT, CDR2 YNNKEL (reference sequence). The CDR3 spans 15 residues. The J segment lost 3 bases and the V segment lost 1 base, leaving 3 bases of the junction unmatched. The CDR3, as DNA: TGTGCCAGCAGCCAAGGGGCGGGGGTCTACAATGAGCAGTTCTTC. Encoded protein: CASSQGAGVYNEQFF.

This clonotype was found a few times. The CDR3 bases are TGCAGTGCTAGAGTCCCTGGGGTCTATGGCTACACCTTC. Its translation is CSARVPGVYGYTF. The rearrangement links TRBV20-1 to TRBJ1-2; D is unclear. The CDR3 has 13 residues. Trimming shortened V by 1 base and J by 4 bases, and 10 bases separated the two germline ends. Looked up from germline, CDR1 is DFQATT and CDR2 is SNEGSKA (reference sequence).

This chain joins TRBV12-3 or TRBV12-4 and TRBJ2-5; the match to TRBD2 covers 8 bases. V lost 3 bases to trimming and J lost 2 bases; unmatched junction nucleotides: 5. The CDR3 sequence is 15 residues long. DNA of the CDR3: TGTGCCAGCAGTTTTGTAGCGGGGAAACAAGAGACCCAGTACTTC. Its protein product is CASSFVAGKQETQYF.

In this sample, this clonotype turned up a few times. V usage is TRBV6-2 or TRBV6-3 and J usage is TRBJ2-4; D gene unclear. CDR3 length equals 17 residues. In germline, CDR1 is MNHEY, CDR2 SVGEGT. The ends were cut back, 6 bases at V and 1 base at J, with 19 bases in the middle. CDR3 region: CASRPRSGVRAKNIQYF. CDR3 nucleotides: TGTGCCAGCAGACCCAGATCCGGCGTCAGGGCCAAAAACATTCAGTACTTC.

This clonotype was detected a few times. This rearrangement joins TRBV3-1 to TRBJ2-7; 7 bases fit TRBD2. This CDR3 contains 16 residues. V trimming: 1 base; J trimming: 7 bases; junction bases outside the gene matches: 13. Germline V CDR1 and CDR2: LGHDT, YNNKEL (reference sequence). CDR3 protein: CASSQVPSGDAREQYF. CDR3 coding DNA: TGTGCCAGCAGCCAAGTGCCTAGCGGTGACGCTAGGGAGCAGTACTTC.

The rearrangement links TRBV20-1 to TRBJ2-3; D gene ambiguous. The CDR3 length is 14 residues. Deletions cut 1 base from V and 2 bases from J, with 10 bases between. Germline assignment: CDR1 DFQATT and CDR2 SNEGSKA (reference sequence). The CDR3 region is CSARVSENTDTQYF. In nucleotides, the CDR3 is TGCAGTGCTAGAGTGTCAGAAAACACAGATACGCAGTATTTT.

This clonotype showed up just a few times. The chain uses TRBV29-1 and TRBJ1-2, with D unclear. From germline, CDR1 is SQVTM and CDR2 ANQGSEA. Trimming took off 1 base at V and 8 bases at J, with 8 bases between the two ends. This CDR3 comprises 11 residues. The CDR3 DNA sequence: TGCAGCGTTGAAGTATTGGGGGGCTACACCTTC. This encodes CSVEVLGGYTF.

The genes are TRBV20-1 and TRBJ2-7; 11 positions match TRBD1. Looked up from germline, CDR1 is DFQATT and CDR2 is SNEGSKA (reference sequence). J gave up 3 bases and V 5 bases, and 15 bases lay outside the gene matches. The CDR3 is 17 amino acids. CDR3 DNA sequence: TGCAGTGCTCAACCCCTCGGGGGGACAGGGGGTAACTACGAGCAGTACTTC. This gives the protein CSAQPLGGTGGNYEQYF.

The V call is TRBV5-1, the J call TRBJ2-7; 11 bases fit TRBD2. Germline values: CDR1 SGHRS, CDR2 YFSETQ. There are 14 residues in the CDR3. The V gene end was trimmed by 0 bases and the J gene end by 10 bases; junction bases not matched to a gene: 6. In DNA form, the CDR3 reads TGCGCCAGCAGCTTGGAACTAGCGGGGGCCAATCAGTACTTC. Translated: CASSLELAGANQYF.

This clonotype was detected ten times or more. This chain links TRBV3-1 with TRBJ2-2; the D call may be TRBD1 or TRBD2 (5 bases each). From germline, CDR1 is LGHDT and CDR2 YNNKEL (reference sequence). V was pared by 2 bases and J by 13 bases, with 26 bases between. The CDR3 spans 17 residues. CDR3: CASSQNRQYGIGLALFF. The CDR3 DNA reads TGTGCCAGCAGCCAAAACCGACAGTACGGGATCGGGCTGGCGCTGTTTTTT.

This clonotype has just a few counts. This sequence joins TRBV12-3 or TRBV12-4 and TRBJ2-1, with D possibly being TRBD1 (6 bases). V lost 7 bases to trimming and J lost 4 bases, with 17 bases between them. The CDR3 totals 15 residues. The CDR3: CASTYSGTSYNEQFF. Written as DNA, the CDR3 is TGTGCCAGCACCTATTCCGGGACATCGTACAATGAGCAGTTCTTC.

This clonotype was counted between two and nine times. The V call is TRBV20-1, the J call TRBJ2-1; 10 bases fit TRBD2. CDR1 and CDR2 from the germline V gene are DFQATT and SNEGSKA (reference sequence). CDR3 length: 15 residues. The ends lost 6 bases at V and 7 bases at J; junction bases unmatched: 12. The CDR3 loop reads CSATTLSGGANEQFF. CDR3 DNA: TGCAGTGCCACCACTCTAAGCGGGGGGGCGAATGAGCAGTTCTTC.

This clonotype occurred a few times. The chain has TRBV29-1 and TRBJ1-1; TRBD1 might be the D (6 bases). The V gene lost 4 bases and the J gene lost 7 bases, with 13 bases spanning the gap. The CDR3 has 12 amino acids. Germline V gives CDR1 SQVTM, CDR2 ANQGSEA. The CDR3 DNA sequence: TGCAGCGTTGGAAGGGGGACCGATGAAGCTTTCTTT. It specifies CSVGRGTDEAFF.

This sequence joins TRBV5-1 and TRBJ2-7; D gene uncertain. CDR1 SGHRS and CDR2 YFSETQ come from the germline V gene. Trimming cost V 4 bases and J 5 bases, with 10 bases left between them. The CDR3 is 12 residues long. This chain's CDR3 is CASSLRSDEQYF. In DNA form, the CDR3 reads TGCGCCAGCAGCCTCCGATCGGACGAGCAGTACTTC. The variable domain in full, with the rest retrieved from reference TRBV5-1 and TRBJ2-7, is KAGVTQTPRYLIKTRGQQVTLSCSPISGHRSVSWYQQTPGQGLQFLFEYFSETQRNKGNFPGRFSGRQFSNSRSEMNVSTLELGDSALYLCASSLRSDEQYFGPGTRLTVT.

This clonotype appeared a few times. The chain carries TRBV28 and TRBJ2-7; the D gene is possibly TRBD2 (6 bases). V was cut by 1 base and J by 2 bases, with 18 bases left in between. This CDR3 spans 17 amino acids. Germline-derived CDR1 and CDR2 are MDHEN and SYDVKM. The CDR3 region is CASSLFGRRRGTYEQYF. The CDR3 region has the DNA TGTGCCAGCAGTTTATTTGGGAGGAGGAGAGGCACCTACGAGCAGTACTTC.

This clonotype was seen a handful of times. The chain recombines TRBV30 with TRBJ2-6; D ambiguous. Trimming shortened V by 1 base and J by 0 bases, and 13 bases separated the two germline ends. The CDR3 extends over 17 amino acids. CDR1 is GTSNPN, CDR2 SVGIG, per germline (reference sequence). CDR3 DNA: TGTGCCTGGAGTGATTCGCTTCAACGCTCTGGGGCCAACGTCCTGACTTTC. The encoded protein is CAWSDSLQRSGANVLTF.

The V gene is TRBV21-1, the J gene TRBJ2-4; the table gives TRBD1 as D, unverified against the DNA. TRBV21-1 is given as a pseudogene. The CDR3 extends over 15 amino acids. CDR3 in amino acids: CASPKGDRGKNIQYF. In nucleotides, the CDR3 is TGTGCCAGCCCCAAAGGGGATAGGGGGAAAAACATTCAGTACTTC.

Many counts were recorded for this clonotype. The chain has TRBV14 and TRBJ2-3, with TRBD2 matching 7 bases. Germline lookup yields CDR1 SGHDN and CDR2 FVKESK. The length of the CDR3 is 15 residues. Trimming removed 3 bases from V and 4 bases from J; junction bases left unmatched: 7. CDR3 DNA sequence: TGTGCCAGCAGCCAGGCGACTAGCTGGGCAGATACGCAGTATTTT. Amino acid sequence: CASSQATSWADTQYF. Full variable domain (rest looked up from reference TRBV14 and TRBJ2-3): EAGVTQFPSHSVIEKGQTVTLRCDPISGHDNLYWYRRVMGKEIKFLLHFVKESKQDESGMPNNRFLAERTGGTYSTLKVQPAELEDSGVYFCASSQATSWADTQYFGPGTRLTVL.

The V gene is TRBV4-2, the J gene TRBJ2-3, with 7 positions matching TRBD2. The length of the CDR3 is 15 residues. Germline assignment: CDR1 LGHNA and CDR2 YNFKEQ. With V trimmed by 3 bases and J by 2 bases, 5 bases remained unmatched. This CDR3 reads CASSQLSGNTDTQYF. CDR3 bases: TGTGCCAGCAGCCAGCTCAGCGGGAACACAGATACGCAGTATTTT.

The gene calls are TRBV5-1 and TRBJ2-7; 10 nucleotides line up with TRBD1. The J segment lost 2 bases and the V segment lost 4 bases, leaving 12 bases of the junction unmatched. From germline, CDR1 is SGHRS and CDR2 YFSETQ. This CDR3 contains 17 residues. CDR3 loop: CASSPTTAGQGPYEQYF. The CDR3, as DNA: TGCGCCAGCAGCCCAACCACAGCGGGACAGGGGCCCTACGAGCAGTACTTC.

The V gene is TRBV10-3, the J gene TRBJ2-1; 7 nucleotides line up with TRBD2. This CDR3 spans 12 amino acids. V was clipped by 7 bases and J by 7 bases; unmatched bases: 4. The germline V gene has CDR1 ENHRY and CDR2 SYGVKD. Written as DNA, the CDR3 is TGTGCCATCAACGGGGGGAGGAATGAGCAGTTCTTC. Translated, it gives CAINGGRNEQFF.

The V and J genes are TRBV20-1 and TRBJ1-1, with D hard to call. There are 13 residues in the CDR3. Germline-derived CDR1 and CDR2 are DFQATT and SNEGSKA (reference sequence). Trimming left V 4 bases short and J 4 bases short, with 13 bases between. The CDR3 nucleotides are TGCAGTGCTACTCCCGGAGACGGCACTGAAGCTTTCTTT. Translation: CSATPGDGTEAFF.